Here is one TCR beta chain with its context. Its specificity is unknown. V was pared by 5 bases and J by 2 bases, with 19 bases between. The CDR3 sequence is 18 residues long. Germline V gene sequence: CDR1 MNHEY, CDR2 SMNVEV (reference sequence). These data originate in a study of post-analysis software for immune sequencing data. Study-level findings and limits: Among 5 or 6 TRBV segments more frequent in patients than controls were TRBV5-6, TRBV5-1 and TRBV20-1.

Unique molecular identifiers featured in each of the TCR beta cDNA libraries. TCRdb re-called the PCR reads with MiXCR, one entry per CDR3 protein. Found here are about 430,000 distinct CDR3 sequences, 39% of them singletons; the top ten hold approximately 7.7%. The TCR comes from a girl aged 2-10 years with multiple sclerosis. The specimen sequenced was blood. This sequence joins TRBV27 and TRBJ2-6; TRBD2 might be the D (5 bases). CDR3 in DNA: TGTGCCAGCAGTCAGAGGACTTACTTATCCCCTGGGGCCAACGTCCTGACTTTC. Its protein product is CASSQRTYLSPGANVLTF.